What follows is one T cell receptor (beta chain) and its context. The target antigen is unknown. Here immunoSEQ multiplex PCR was the method, and the copy in TCRdb shows in-frame clones only, minus some. This table has 55,000 to 85,000 clones, 70% to 85% appearing once. This sample is part of a study of PD-1 blockade in mismatch repair-deficient tumors. The overall study: Patients had around 12 mismatch repair-deficient cancer types, all previously treated and progressing.

CDR3 length: 15 amino acids. CDR1 is LNHDA and CDR2 is SQIVND in the germline V gene (reference sequence). The ends were cut back, 5 bases at V and 8 bases at J, with 19 bases in the middle. General observations from the study: After pembrolizumab, tumor-resident clones rose rapidly, then generally contracted before radiologic responses.

V and J are TRBV19 and TRBJ2-1; TRBD1 or TRBD2 may be the D gene (5 bases each). This TCR was recovered from an adult with mismatch repair-deficient cancer. The sequencing here drew on peripheral blood, taken 2 weeks after starting pembrolizumab. This CDR3 reads CASSDTGTSFYEQFF. DNA of the CDR3: TGTGCCAGTAGTGATACCGGGACGTCTTTCTATGAGCAGTTCTTC.